Following are 25 T cell receptor beta chains from one sample sequenced in a study of blood T cell repertoires in COVID-19. Assay: immunoSEQ multiplex PCR; the TCRdb copy retains only in-frame clones and omits some. Among fewer than 350,000 clones listed, around 84% were seen once. The specimen sequenced was PBMCs or T cells enriched from blood (not recorded which). The receptors originated from a woman in her forties or fifties who had recovered from COVID-19.

The rearrangement joins TRBV19 to TRBJ1-4; D remains ambiguous. The germline CDR1 and CDR2 sequences are LNHDA and SQIVND (reference sequence). With 6 bases removed from V and 0 bases from J, the gap between germline ends came to 5 bases. CDR3 length equals 13 residues. Written as DNA, the CDR3 is TGTGCCAGTAGGGGCGCAACTAATGAAAAACTGTTTTTT. Its translation: CASRGATNEKLFF. Supplemented by reference TRBV19 and TRBJ1-4, the full variable domain reads DGGITQSPKYLFRKEGQNVTLSCEQNLNHDAMYWYRQDPGQGLRLIYYSQIVNDFQKGDIAEGYSVSREKKESFPLTVTSAQKNPTAFYLCASRGATNEKLFFGSGTQLSVL.

This chain uses TRBV6-5 with TRBJ1-5; 7 bases match TRBD1. Germline trimming cut 6 bases from V and 1 base from J; bases unmatched to any gene: 6. The CDR3 loop spans 15 amino acids. CDR1 MNHEY and CDR2 SVGAGI come from the germline V gene. The CDR3 spells CASRAGGSSNQPQHF. The CDR3, as DNA: TGTGCCAGCAGAGCAGGGGGTTCGAGCAATCAGCCCCAGCATTTT.

The chain employs TRBV6-2 or TRBV6-3 and TRBJ2-2, with 8 nucleotides matching TRBD1. CDR1 is MNHEY and CDR2 is SVGEGT in the germline V gene. The CDR3 has 13 amino acids. J gave up 6 bases and V 6 bases, and 3 bases lay outside the gene matches. CDR3 coding DNA: TGTGCCAGCAGCGGACAGGGACCCGGGGAGCTGTTTTTT. It codes for CASSGQGPGELFF.

The DNA for the CDR3 is TGTGCCAGCAGTTTACTCATTGGGACAGGCTTCGGCAATCAGCCCCAGCATTTT. The encoded protein is CASSLLIGTGFGNQPQHF. The chain combines TRBV28 with TRBJ1-5; TRBD1 aligns across 8 bases. In germline, CDR1 is MDHEN, CDR2 SYDVKM. The CDR3 has 18 amino acids. Losses at the gene ends were 2 bases for V and 2 bases for J; bases not matched to a gene: 11.

The rearrangement uses TRBV11-3 and TRBJ1-1; D not certain. V lost 5 bases, J lost 3 bases, and 10 bases lay in between. The CDR3 has 13 residues. Per the germline V gene, CDR1 is SGHNT and CDR2 is YENEEA. The CDR3 reads CASSPDADTEAFF. The CDR3 DNA reads as TGTGCCAGCAGCCCAGACGCGGACACTGAAGCTTTCTTT.

The V and J genes are TRBV2 and TRBJ2-1; D not resolved. CDR1 SNHLY and CDR2 FYNNEI come from the germline V gene. CDR3 length equals 14 residues. Deletions cut 3 bases from V and 6 bases from J, with 12 bases between. The CDR3 DNA reads as TGTGCCAGCAGTGATTGGGCTATTATCAATGAGCAGTTCTTC. Amino acid sequence: CASSDWAIINEQFF.

This clone was seen only a few times. The rearrangement uses TRBV30 and TRBJ1-1, with D possibly TRBD1 on 5 matching bases. The CDR3 has 13 amino acids. Looked up from germline, CDR1 is GTSNPN and CDR2 is SVGIG (reference sequence). The V end was cut by 7 bases, the J end by 0 bases, with 12 bases between. The CDR3 coding sequence is TGTGCCTCCATGACAGAAATGAACACTGAAGCTTTCTTT. Translating gives CASMTEMNTEAFF.

The genes are TRBV19 and TRBJ1-5, with a tentative D call TRBD1 (6 bases). Trimming took off 5 bases at V and 3 bases at J, with 14 bases between the two ends. The CDR3 is 15 amino acids. Germline CDR1 LNHDA, CDR2 SQIVND (reference sequence). The CDR3 loop is CASSSGGASNQPQHF. The CDR3 DNA is TGTGCCAGTAGTTCGGGGGGCGCCTCCAATCAGCCCCAGCATTTT. Based on the CDR3 plus reference TRBV19 and TRBJ1-5, the full variable domain is DGGITQSPKYLFRKEGQNVTLSCEQNLNHDAMYWYRQDPGQGLRLIYYSQIVNDFQKGDIAEGYSVSREKKESFPLTVTSAQKNPTAFYLCASSSGGASNQPQHFGDGTRLSIL.

The rearrangement uses TRBV7-9 and TRBJ1-5; D might be TRBD1 (6 bases). Trimming removed 0 bases at V and 1 base at J, with 16 bases between. The length of the CDR3 is 18 residues. Germline loops: CDR1 SEHNR, CDR2 FQNEAQ (reference sequence). The CDR3 DNA is TGTGCCAGCAGCTTAGCGGGGACAACAGGAAGAAGCAATCAGCCCCAGCATTTT. Translation gives CASSLAGTTGRSNQPQHF.

This chain connects TRBV7-2 to TRBJ2-1; TRBD2 matches 9 bases. Looked up from germline, CDR1 is SGHTA and CDR2 is FQGNSA. CDR3 length: 19 residues. V was pared by 2 bases and J by 0 bases, with 11 bases of the junction left unmatched. The CDR3 spells CASSLRSSGALFSYNEQFF. In DNA, the CDR3 is TGTGCCAGCAGCTTAAGGTCTAGCGGGGCACTCTTCTCCTACAATGAGCAGTTCTTC.

In its sample, this clone was seen once. This chain connects TRBV29-1 to TRBJ2-1; weak D call: TRBD1 (6 bases). This CDR3 contains 14 residues. Trimming stripped 5 bases from V and 12 bases from J, with 23 bases between. Per germline, CDR1 SQVTM and CDR2 ANQGSEA. Here the CDR3 DNA reads TGCAGCGTTCACGGGACACCGCGGTACGATGGGCAGTTCTTC. It specifies CSVHGTPRYDGQFF.

The gene calls are TRBV18 and TRBJ2-3; TRBD2 aligns across 11 bases. The CDR3 runs to 16 residues. Germline assignment: CDR1 KGHSH and CDR2 LQKENI. With 4 bases clipped from V and 6 bases from J, the junction kept 9 bases outside the gene matches. The CDR3 nucleotides are TGTGCCAGCTCACGGGAGACTAGCGGGACATCGGATACGCAGTATTTT. This codes for CASSRETSGTSDTQYF.

The chain joins TRBV6-2 or TRBV6-3 to TRBJ1-1; D unclear. The CDR3 totals 15 residues. Germline lookup yields CDR1 MNHEY and CDR2 SVGEGT. Trimming stripped 0 bases from V and 4 bases from J, with 12 bases between. The CDR3 DNA reads as TGTGCCAGCAGTTACTCGAGGAGAGGAGGCACTGAAGCTTTCTTT. Translated, it gives CASSYSRRGGTEAFF.

V and J are TRBV30 and TRBJ2-5; 7 bases line up with TRBD2. The junction had 11 bases not matched to a gene; V was cut back by 5 bases and J by 5 bases. There are 14 residues in the CDR3. Germline lookup yields CDR1 GTSNPN and CDR2 SVGIG (reference sequence). The CDR3 DNA reads as TGTGCCTGGGGAGAGGGCGGGAGCGTCGAGACCCAGTACTTC. It specifies CAWGEGGSVETQYF.

The chain links TRBV18 to TRBJ1-1, with D possibly TRBD1 on 5 matching bases. Germline CDR1 is KGHSH and CDR2 is LQKENI. This CDR3 is 15 amino acids long. Deletions cut 0 bases from V and 3 bases from J, with 11 bases between. CDR3 sequence: CASSPPPGRDTEAFF. The CDR3 DNA is TGTGCCAGCTCACCACCTCCAGGGCGAGACACTGAAGCTTTCTTT.

The V gene is TRBV7-9, the J gene TRBJ2-7, with 7 positions matching TRBD1. The CDR3 spans 14 residues. Germline-derived CDR1 and CDR2 are SEHNR and FQNEAQ (reference sequence). Trimming removed 6 bases from V and 3 bases from J; junction bases left unmatched: 8. The CDR3 nucleotides read TGTGCCAGCAGTTTCACAGGGGTTATCTACGAGCAGTACTTC. Protein sequence: CASSFTGVIYEQYF. The whole variable domain, remainder taken from reference TRBV7-9 and TRBJ2-7, is DTGVSQNPRHKITKRGQNVTFRCDPISEHNRLYWYRQTLGQGPEFLTYFQNEAQLEKSRLLSDRFSAERPKGSFSTLEIQRTEQGDSAMYLCASSFTGVIYEQYFGPGTRLTVT.

The rearrangement links TRBV5-4 to TRBJ1-4; 7 bases line up with TRBD1. Germline V gene sequence: CDR1 SGHNT, CDR2 YYREEE (reference sequence). The trim removed 2 bases at V and 6 bases at J, leaving 4 bases unmatched. The CDR3 length is 14 residues. This chain's CDR3 is CASSFSGTDEKLFF. DNA for the CDR3: TGTGCCAGCAGCTTTTCCGGGACAGATGAAAAACTGTTTTTT.

The chain joins TRBV28 to TRBJ2-6, with a weak D call TRBD1 (6 bases). The V and J ends lost 6 bases and 4 bases respectively, with 13 bases between them. The germline V gene has CDR1 MDHEN and CDR2 SYDVKM. The CDR3 consists of 15 residues. CDR3 sequence reads: CASRETGPGANVLTF. The CDR3 DNA reads as TGTGCCAGCAGAGAGACAGGCCCCGGGGCCAACGTCCTGACTTTC.

The chain has TRBV2 and TRBJ2-5; D not certain. From germline, CDR1 is SNHLY and CDR2 FYNNEI. Trimming took 7 bases from V and 2 from J, leaving 11 bases between them. This CDR3 region has 13 residues. CDR3 loop: CASIKQIQETQYF. The CDR3 nucleotides read TGTGCCAGCATCAAACAAATACAAGAGACCCAGTACTTC.

V and J are TRBV4-3 and TRBJ1-1, with D tentatively TRBD1 (6 bases). The germline V gene encodes CDR1 LGHNA and CDR2 YSLEER. The V end was cut by 0 bases, the J end by 5 bases, with 7 bases between. The CDR3 totals 13 residues. The CDR3 region has the DNA TGCGCCAGCAGCCAAGACAGGGGAACTGAAGCTTTCTTT. It is translated as CASSQDRGTEAFF.

The table lists this clone with a count of one. The chain is built from TRBV18 and TRBJ1-1, with 7 bases that match TRBD1. The germline V gene encodes CDR1 KGHSH and CDR2 LQKENI. J lost 3 bases, V lost 4 bases, and 8 bases had no gene match. The CDR3 has 15 amino acids. For the CDR3, the DNA is TGTGCCAGCTCACTTTTTGACAGGGCTGACACTGAAGCTTTCTTT. It specifies CASSLFDRADTEAFF.

The V gene is TRBV18, the J gene TRBJ1-2, with 9 bases lining up with TRBD1. The CDR3 length is 17 residues. In germline, CDR1 is KGHSH, CDR2 LQKENI. V trimming: 3 bases; J trimming: 2 bases; junction bases outside the gene matches: 10. The CDR3 is CASSPRTGATLNYGYTF. CDR3 bases: TGTGCCAGCTCACCCCGGACAGGGGCGACATTAAACTATGGCTACACCTTC.

The chain has TRBV5-1 and TRBJ1-4; a possible D gene is TRBD1 (6 bases). The CDR3 contains 14 residues. In germline, CDR1 is SGHRS, CDR2 YFSETQ. V gave up 4 bases and J gave up 7 bases, with 14 bases separating them. This CDR3 is CASSLRVGGEKLFF. DNA of the CDR3: TGCGCCAGCAGCCTCAGGGTAGGGGGTGAAAAACTGTTTTTT.

The chain employs TRBV7-9 and TRBJ2-7; TRBD1 agrees at 7 bases. CDR1 SEHNR and CDR2 FQNEAQ come from the germline V gene (reference sequence). Trimming at V came to 1 base and at J to 4 bases, leaving 4 bases not matched to a gene. The CDR3 extends over 14 amino acids. The CDR3 region is CASSLGGGAYEQYF. CDR3 sequence (DNA): TGTGCCAGCAGCTTAGGAGGGGGCGCTTACGAGCAGTACTTC.

This clone has only one observation. This chain joins TRBV15 and TRBJ2-7, with TRBD2 matching 10 bases. J was trimmed by 6 bases and V by 0 bases; bases with no gene match: 5. The germline CDR1 and CDR2 sequences are LNHNV and YYDKDF (reference sequence). This CDR3 is 15 amino acids long. The CDR3 spells CATSREAGGSLEQYF. CDR3 coding DNA: TGTGCCACCAGCAGAGAAGCGGGAGGGAGTCTCGAGCAGTACTTC.